The 26 T cell receptor beta chains presented below share a single source sample, sequenced in a study of Ad26.COV2.S vaccination and SARS-CoV-2 variants. Repertoires were generated with immunoSEQ multiplex PCR, while TCRdb's copy carries only in-frame clones and drops some. In the table there are about 500,000 clones, about 88% of which are singletons. Indicated treatment: over 15 received Ad26.COV2.S at low or high dose, single or two shots; 5 received placebo; per-sample allocation not given. Following the first vaccine or placebo injection, samples were taken on day 63. This specimen was peripheral blood, taken in a trial of Ad26.COV2.S vaccine versus placebo. The source is a person aged 18-60 years who received the Ad26.COV2.S COVID-19 vaccine or a placebo.

This chain connects TRBV4-3 to TRBJ2-2; TRBD1 matches 7 bases. V dropped 4 bases and J dropped 6; count of bases not matched to a gene: 14. CDR3 length: 17 residues. In germline, CDR1 is LGHNA, CDR2 YSLEER. This CDR3 reads CASSPRDSISDAGELFF. The DNA for the CDR3 is TGCGCCAGCAGCCCCCGGGACAGTATCTCAGACGCCGGGGAGCTGTTTTTT.

The chain recombines TRBV7-2 with TRBJ2-5; TRBD1 is a possible D gene (5 bases). The CDR3 extends over 13 amino acids. Germline CDR1 reads SGHTA; CDR2 reads FQGNSA. Between the trimmed V and J ends, which lost 1 base and 2 bases, there was a span of 5 bases. The CDR3 DNA follows: TGTGCCAGCAGCTTAGGACAGCAAGAGACCCAGTACTTC. Its translation is CASSLGQQETQYF.

The chain carries TRBV24-1 and TRBJ1-2; D possibly corresponds to TRBD1 (6 bases). Trimming pared 5 bases from V and 4 bases from J, leaving 16 bases between. CDR3 length equals 15 residues. Germline V gene lookup returns CDR1 KGHDR and CDR2 SFDVKD. The CDR3 DNA follows: TGTGCCACCAGTGCCCCGGACACAGGGACCTATGGCTACACCTTC. It is translated as CATSAPDTGTYGYTF.

The chain joins TRBV23-1 to TRBJ1-2; possibly TRBD1 for D (6 bases). TRBV23-1 is assigned to the ORF class and has an uncertain function. There are 15 residues in the CDR3. Trimming removed 7 bases at V and 4 bases at J, with 19 bases between. CDR3 in DNA: TGCGCCAGCACAATAAGCGGGGGGCGGTTCTATGGCTACACCTTC. Encoded protein: CASTISGGRFYGYTF.

The chain uses TRBV5-1 and TRBJ2-7, with 8 bases aligning to TRBD1. The V segment lost 4 bases and the J segment 5 bases; nucleotides outside the gene matches: 8. Germline values: CDR1 SGHRS, CDR2 YFSETQ. The CDR3 length is 14 residues. The CDR3 loop is CASSPGQGTDEQYF. CDR3 nucleotides: TGCGCCAGCAGCCCTGGACAGGGTACGGACGAGCAGTACTTC. The variable domain in full, with the rest retrieved from reference TRBV5-1 and TRBJ2-7, is KAGVTQTPRYLIKTRGQQVTLSCSPISGHRSVSWYQQTPGQGLQFLFEYFSETQRNKGNFPGRFSGRQFSNSRSEMNVSTLELGDSALYLCASSPGQGTDEQYFGPGTRLTVT.

The chain employs TRBV30 and TRBJ1-5; perhaps TRBD1 as D (5 bases). Germline assignment: CDR1 GTSNPN and CDR2 SVGIG (reference sequence). Trimming took off 3 bases at V and 4 bases at J, with 13 bases between the two ends. The CDR3 sequence is 14 residues long. CDR3 DNA sequence: TGTGCCTGGAGAGGGCCAGGGCCTAATCAGCCCCAGCATTTT. Its protein is CAWRGPGPNQPQHF. Drawing the rest from reference TRBV30 and TRBJ1-5, the complete variable domain is SQTIHQWPATLVQPVGSPLSLECTVEGTSNPNLYWYRQAAGRGLQLLFYSVGIGQISSEVPQNLSASRPQDRQFILSSKKLLLSDSGFYLCAWRGPGPNQPQHFGDGTRLSIL.

The rearrangement uses TRBV29-1 and TRBJ1-1; TRBD1 agrees at 7 bases. Germline CDR1 reads SQVTM; CDR2 reads ANQGSEA. The CDR3 length is 17 residues. The ends lost 6 bases at V and 7 bases at J; junction bases unmatched: 23. The CDR3 DNA reads as TGCAGCGTGGAACAACGCCCCCCCATCGACAGGGAAGATGAAGCTTTCTTT. This sequence encodes CSVEQRPPIDREDEAFF. The whole variable domain, remainder taken from reference TRBV29-1 and TRBJ1-1, is SAVISQKPSRDICQRGTSLTIQCQVDSQVTMMFWYRQQPGQSLTLIATANQGSEATYESGFVIDKFPISRPNLTFSTLTVSNMSPEDSSIYLCSVEQRPPIDREDEAFFGQGTRLTVV.

In nucleotides, the CDR3 is TGTGCTAGTGGTTTAGGGAGGGGCGGCGGAACCTCAGAGACCCAGTACTTC. Residues: CASGLGRGGGTSETQYF. The chain has TRBV12-5 and TRBJ2-5; TRBD2 agrees at 7 bases. Germline lookup yields CDR1 LGHNT and CDR2 FRNRAP. This CDR3 is built from 17 residues. The V gene end was trimmed by 3 bases and the J gene end by 4 bases; junction bases not matched to a gene: 14.

The chain employs TRBV6-2 or TRBV6-3 and TRBJ1-5; tentative D call: TRBD1 (5 bases). V shed 6 bases and J shed 1 base, with 13 bases lying between them. In germline, CDR1 is MNHEY, CDR2 SVGEGT. The CDR3 totals 15 residues. The CDR3, as DNA: TGTGCCAGCAGCCACTGGGGGAGGAGCAATCAGCCCCAGCATTTT. This sequence encodes CASSHWGRSNQPQHF.

The V gene is TRBV27, the J gene TRBJ2-5; D is unresolved. Germline loops: CDR1 MNHEY, CDR2 SMNVEV (reference sequence). This CDR3 is built from 12 residues. The ends were cut back, 5 bases at V and 4 bases at J, with 8 bases in the middle. The CDR3 region has the DNA TGTGCCAGCAGTGACCTGGGAGAGACCCAGTACTTC. Amino acid sequence: CASSDLGETQYF.

The chain links TRBV4-1 to TRBJ2-4, with D perhaps being TRBD1 or TRBD2 (6 bases each). The CDR3 spans 19 residues. Looked up from germline, CDR1 is MGHRA and CDR2 is YSYEKL. V lost 2 bases to trimming and J lost 0 bases, with 20 bases between them. CDR3 amino acids: CASSQLILRGHIAKNIQYF. The DNA of the CDR3 is TGCGCCAGCAGCCAACTAATATTGCGGGGACACATAGCCAAAAACATTCAGTACTTC.

CDR3 sequence: CASSQDLRGLGELFF. The CDR3, as DNA: TGTGCCAGCAGCCAAGATTTAAGGGGGCTCGGGGAGCTGTTTTTT. V usage is TRBV3-1 (or the pseudogene TRBV3-2) and J usage is TRBJ2-2; 7 bases match TRBD1. Germline assignment: CDR1 LGHDT and CDR2 YNNKEL (reference sequence). Losses at the gene ends were 0 bases for V and 7 bases for J; bases not matched to a gene: 5. CDR3 length: 15 amino acids.

This chain connects TRBV13 to TRBJ1-1; 10 bases are shared with TRBD1. Germline values: CDR1 PRHDT, CDR2 FYEKMQ (reference sequence). The CDR3 runs 15 residues. V dropped 1 base and J dropped 3; count of bases not matched to a gene: 2. The CDR3 coding sequence is TGTGCCAGCAGCTTAGCCGGACAGGGGGACACTGAAGCTTTCTTT. This codes for CASSLAGQGDTEAFF.

This clone has more than one count but fewer than ten. The chain has TRBV3-1 (or the pseudogene TRBV3-2) and TRBJ2-7; D might be TRBD1 (6 bases). This CDR3 is 14 amino acids long. Germline loops: CDR1 LGHDT, CDR2 YNNKEL (reference sequence). V lost 4 bases and J lost 6, with 16 bases in between. CDR3 region: CASSPLKTGTEQYF. The CDR3 DNA reads as TGTGCCAGCAGCCCTCTCAAAACAGGGACCGAGCAGTACTTC.

The V and J genes are TRBV4-2 and TRBJ1-2, with no clear D. V lost 0 bases to trimming and J lost 0 bases, with 5 bases between them. Germline values: CDR1 LGHNA, CDR2 YNFKEQ. The length of the CDR3 is 14 residues. In DNA, the CDR3 is TGTGCCAGCAGCCAAGACTCAGCTAACTATGGCTACACCTTC. Residues: CASSQDSANYGYTF.

The rearrangement joins TRBV18 to TRBJ1-1, with 7 bases identical to TRBD1. J lost 5 bases, V lost 6 bases, and 9 bases had no gene match. Germline lookup yields CDR1 KGHSH and CDR2 LQKENI. The CDR3 loop spans 14 amino acids. The CDR3 nucleotides are TGTGCCAGCTCTCAAGACAGGGTTGTAACTGAAGCTTTCTTT. Residues: CASSQDRVVTEAFF. Based on the CDR3 plus reference TRBV18 and TRBJ1-1, the full variable domain is NAGVMQNPRHLVRRRGQEARLRCSPMKGHSHVYWYRQLPEEGLKFMVYLQKENIIDESGMPKERFSAEFPKEGPSILRIQQVVRGDSAAYFCASSQDRVVTEAFFGQGTRLTVV.

The chain employs TRBV7-9 and TRBJ2-1; D is uncertain. The V end was cut by 5 bases, the J end by 9 bases, with 11 bases between. Germline loops: CDR1 SEHNR, CDR2 FQNEAQ (reference sequence). The CDR3 extends over 12 amino acids. CDR3 sequence (DNA): TGTGCCAGCAGCCAAAGCGCGGTTGAGCAGTTCTTC. This gives the protein CASSQSAVEQFF.

CDR3 DNA sequence: TGTGCCAGCAGCGTCGGGACAGGGGACGCAGCTAACTATGGCTACACCTTC. Translated: CASSVGTGDAANYGYTF. J is TRBJ1-2 and V is TRBV9; TRBD1 matches at 10 bases. The V segment lost 2 bases and the J segment 0 bases; nucleotides outside the gene matches: 7. Looked up from germline, CDR1 is SGDLS and CDR2 is YYNGEE. CDR3 length: 17 amino acids.

The chain recombines TRBV24-1 with TRBJ2-5, with D possibly being TRBD1 (6 bases). Germline V gene lookup returns CDR1 KGHDR and CDR2 SFDVKD. Trimming pared 3 bases from V and 7 bases from J, leaving 8 bases between. The CDR3 contains 12 residues. CDR3 DNA: TGTGCCACCAGTGATCTAGGGGGGACCCAGTACTTC. This sequence encodes CATSDLGGTQYF.

The genes are TRBV19 and TRBJ1-1; possibly TRBD1 for D (6 bases). Germline CDR1 LNHDA, CDR2 SQIVND (reference sequence). The CDR3 extends over 15 amino acids. Deletions cut 1 base from V and 5 bases from J, with 14 bases between. The CDR3 DNA sequence: TGTGCCAGTAGTATAGTCCCAGGGGTGCGGACTGAAGCTTTCTTT. It codes for CASSIVPGVRTEAFF.

J is TRBJ2-3 and V is TRBV5-4; the D gene is possibly TRBD1 (5 bases). V was trimmed by 5 bases and J by 3 bases, leaving 16 bases between them. CDR1 and CDR2 from the germline V gene are SGHNT and YYREEE (reference sequence). The CDR3 contains 15 residues. CDR3 in DNA: TGTGCCAGCAGTCCCGGGCAGGGCGTGACAGATACGCAGTATTTT. Its protein is CASSPGQGVTDTQYF.

This chain links TRBV5-1 with TRBJ2-1, with a tentative D call TRBD1 (6 bases). V was trimmed by 0 bases and J by 7 bases, leaving 20 bases between them. CDR1 SGHRS and CDR2 YFSETQ come from the germline V gene. This CDR3 has 17 amino acids. CDR3 protein: CASSLGQVLYLENEQFF. DNA of the CDR3: TGCGCCAGCAGCTTGGGACAGGTATTGTATTTGGAAAATGAGCAGTTCTTC.

The V gene is TRBV6-5, the J gene TRBJ2-4; the D is unclear. This CDR3 is 11 amino acids long. The V end was cut by 2 bases, the J end by 12 bases, with 8 bases between. In germline, CDR1 is MNHEY, CDR2 SVGAGI. The CDR3 bases are TGTGCCAGCAGTTACGGGTCAGCTCAGTACTTC. As protein: CASSYGSAQYF.

The chain employs TRBV18 and TRBJ1-3; D unclear. This CDR3 is built from 16 residues. Looked up from germline, CDR1 is KGHSH and CDR2 is LQKENI. The V end lost 0 bases, the J end lost 3 bases, and 12 bases lay between the germline ends. CDR3 amino acids: CASSPPSAGSGNTIYF. CDR3 DNA sequence: TGTGCCAGCTCACCACCTTCGGCGGGAAGTGGAAACACCATATATTTT. The variable domain in full, completed from reference TRBV18 and TRBJ1-3, reads NAGVMQNPRHLVRRRGQEARLRCSPMKGHSHVYWYRQLPEEGLKFMVYLQKENIIDESGMPKERFSAEFPKEGPSILRIQQVVRGDSAAYFCASSPPSAGSGNTIYFGEGSWLTVV.

The V call is TRBV28, the J call TRBJ2-1, with 13 nucleotides matching TRBD2. The CDR3 is made up of 18 amino acids. V gave up 3 bases and J gave up 6 bases; unmatched junction bases: 11. Germline V gives CDR1 MDHEN, CDR2 SYDVKM. This CDR3 is CASSFSGGLAGATNEQFF. CDR3 in DNA: TGTGCCAGCAGTTTTTCGGGAGGACTAGCGGGAGCCACCAATGAGCAGTTCTTC. Full variable domain (remainder filled in from reference TRBV28 and TRBJ2-1): DVKVTQSSRYLVKRTGEKVFLECVQDMDHENMFWYRQDPGLGLRLIYFSYDVKMKEKGDIPEGYSVSREKKERFSLILESASTNQTSMYLCASSFSGGLAGATNEQFFGPGTRLTVL.

This clone was seen more than once but under ten times. This chain uses TRBV7-6 with TRBJ2-7; possibly TRBD1 for D (5 bases). Trimming cost V 1 base and J 6 bases, with 7 bases left between them. The CDR3 is 12 amino acids. CDR1 and CDR2 (germline): SGHVS, FNYEAQ. In DNA form, the CDR3 reads TGTGCCAGCAGCTTAGTCACAGGCGAGCAGTACTTC. It specifies CASSLVTGEQYF.